This TCR beta chain was sequenced during a study of cytomegalovirus exposure and HLA in healthy donors (dated by TCRdb to about 2017). Notes on the research overall: An earlier analysis of some 600 of the donors reported approximately 260 Gb of sequence data and 95 million to 140 million unique TCR beta sequences obtained from approximately 180 million T cells. Roughly 300 gigabases of sequencing data and 91 million or so unique TCR sequences made up an early release that covered 500 to 650 HLA-typed donors. Of the 300 to 450 genotyped donors, roughly 80% fell in the genetic ancestry cluster associated with self-reported Caucasian donors. The study was designed to test whether signatures of past pathogen exposure could be identified by cataloging public T cell receptors. Using immunosequencing, the study profiled T cell repertoires from 500 to 800 subjects and related those repertoires to cytomegalovirus serostatus. Besides the first cohort of approximately 670 subjects, a separate validation cohort made up of 120 different subjects was used. To predict cytomegalovirus infection status, the study combined high-throughput TCR immunosequencing, statistical association of individual TCRs with disease status, and machine learning. A later analysis re-analyzed previously published TCR beta repertoires from 600 to 850 donors and added high-resolution HLA genotyping to study TCR occurrence patterns. In the later analysis, no new phenotypic data were used to find candidate immune exposures; instead, reliance was placed on TCR beta sequences and their occurrence across donors. In an earlier analysis of 587 of the donors, high-throughput TCR beta sequencing was used to judge whether each TCR beta V gene segment behaved as functional or pseudogenic. Alongside the repertoire data, information on donor age, sex, ethnicity and CMV serostatus was compiled. Genome-wide SNP genotypes for about 55% of the 666 donors were used in a later genetic analysis, which treated that subset as a discovery cohort. All discovery cohort repertoires had been generated on a single sequencing platform. HLA typing included class I and class II loci at four-digit resolution. Typing coverage differed by locus: A, B, C, DRB1 and DQB1 were typed in roughly 620-630 donors, DQA1 in 500 to 550, DPA1 in approximately 610, and DPB1 in just under 490. About five DR-DQ haplotypes were treated as single units for association and clustering because of strong linkage in the cohort. Among about 370 genotyped donors of the cohort, an average of around 240,000 unique TCR beta nucleotide sequences was sequenced per donor, of which about 18% were non-productive. The full study reports these points: In a later analysis, HLA-associated TCR beta chains were found to be more clonally expanded and to have lower generation probabilities than equally common non-associated chains. The classifier was reported to diagnose cytomegalovirus status with high specificity and sensitivity in both the original and validation cohorts. A few of the identified cytomegalovirus-associated TCR beta chains were confirmed in vitro to be specific for cytomegalovirus antigens. The 87-base-pair reads could not distinguish some IMGT-functional V segments, including TRBV6-2 and TRBV6-3, so those segments were excluded. A later analysis found that most CMV-associated TCR beta chains appeared HLA-restricted, with HLA associations seemingly driven largely by CMV exposure. The presence/absence analyses assumed that sequencing depth was roughly uniform across donors, and that assumption may not be true. Linkage disequilibrium might explain the correlated functional status among segregating V segments, but an unknown experimental factor could not be ruled out. The authors suggested that the approach could potentially be generalized to other disease states and immunological phenotypes. A cluster of highly shared sequence variants was judged likely to be a technical artifact of the sequencing pipeline. Only TCR beta chains were sequenced in this cohort, and the absence of alpha or paired-chain data limited detectable features. Because counts were too low, seventeen rarely observed V segments, including chromosome 9 orphons, were excluded from the earlier analysis of 587 of the donors. Because HLA typing was missing for some donors at each locus, association tests included only the typed subset. Most TCR sequences were seen in very few donors, while some public TCRs were found in many individuals. Compared with the approximately 600-donor mean, donors in an Asian-associated ancestry cluster had fewer N-insertions in productive TCRs, according to a later genetic analysis. According to a later analysis, parvovirus B19, influenza, CMV and Epstein-Barr virus appeared linked to several top co-occurrence clusters. Assigning TCR associations to individual alleles was difficult when HLA alleles, especially DR and DQ, strongly co-occurred. In a later analysis, TCR association rates were found to vary across HLA loci, with the most associated TCRs seen for DRB1 alleles and the fewest for HLA-C alleles. In a later genetic analysis, a missense DCLRE1C variant was associated with V-gene and J-gene trimming of TCR beta chains, and the association was replicated in an independent cohort. An earlier analysis of approximately 500 of the donors showed that most TCR beta V segments appeared in productive rearrangements either about 87% or about 30% of the time, which broadly matched IMGT annotations. Specific HLA alleles were associated with over 15,000 TCR beta sequences at a false discovery rate of 0.05 in a later analysis. A further reported finding was that TCR beta sequences accurately predicted the HLA-A and HLA-B alleles for most subjects in the first cohort. In the study, approximately 160 TCR beta chains were listed as associated with cytomegalovirus. The only immune exposure information available for the cohort was CMV serostatus.

Preparation of the library involved the immunoSEQ multiplex PCR assay. The multiplex PCR relied on a mix of 60 forward primers for TCR Vbeta segments and 13 reverse primers for TCR Jbeta segments. A multiplex PCR assay on genomic DNA amplified the CDR3 region of rearranged TCR beta genes. Amplified TCR beta libraries were sequenced as 87-base-pair reads on the Illumina HiSeq System. The authors processed their data as follows. A later analysis counted about 80 million unique TCR beta chains across the 650 to 700 repertoires, and about 10 million of these chains were shared by at least two donors. A nearest-neighbor algorithm error-corrected the raw reads and collapsed the reads into unique sequences, merging closely related sequences to remove PCR and sequencing errors. Alignment of CDR3 sequences to IMGT reference sequences was used to assign V, D and J gene segments. For a sequence to be retained, a match of at least six nucleotides to both a V gene segment and a J gene segment was required. A rearrangement was called productive if the CDR3 had no stop codons and remained in frame with V and J, and every other rearrangement was called non-productive. Following IMGT convention, CDR3 was defined as the stretch from the second conserved V-encoded cysteine to the conserved J-encoded phenylalanine. The earlier analysis of some 600 of the donors excluded sequences that lacked an unambiguous match to a single V gene segment. An earlier analysis of over 450 of the donors classified V segments as functional when productive rearrangements were above 56.7% and as segregating when the standard deviation between donors was above 5%. To diagnose cytomegalovirus status from the catalog of TCR beta chain sequences, a statistical classification framework was built. V and J gene assignment, in a later analysis, came from comparing TCR nucleotide sequences with IMGT/GENE-DB human TR gene sequences. The TCRdist pipeline was used in a later analysis to assign CDR3 sequences and most-parsimonious VDJ recombination scenarios. A later analysis defined each TCR beta chain by its CDR3 amino acid sequence plus V-gene family, and excluded reads lacking a unique V-gene family. To address suspected cross-contamination and a sequencing artifact, a later analysis removed 592 highly shared, low-generation-probability nucleotide sequences. For each public chain, a later analysis derived a clonal expansion index from normalized ranks of inferred template counts within each repertoire. A later analysis computed generation probabilities with a VDJ recombination model fitted to out-of-frame rearrangements, and checked the results against IGoR. Hypergeometric tests were used in a later analysis to score TCR-TCR, TCR-HLA and TCR-CMV co-occurrence, with a repertoire-size bias correction applied to the TCR pairs. To estimate false discovery rates, a later analysis permuted the HLA or CMV assignments 20 times. In a later analysis, co-occurring TCRs were grouped with DBSCAN, and TCRdist sequence similarity was added when clustering was performed within HLA-allele-positive subsets. Repertoires with fewer than 30,000 or more than 120,000 public chains, plus five repertoires with anomalous nucleotide sharing, were excluded from co-occurrence clustering. The source is immuneACCESS, and TCRdb retained only in-frame sequences with V and J called. Part of the clones is not carried over; for the studies checked, unresolved V genes explain less than half of this, and the remainder is unexplained. That table is the source of V, J and clone size, and D and trimming were worked out from the DNA. Present in this sample are approximately 93,000 clones, around three quarters of which were seen just once. The ten largest clones take up around 3.5% of the sample.

The cohort consisted of hundreds of healthy bone marrow donors. At the time of sampling, all cohort members were nominally healthy, though unrecorded immune exposures were likely present. The donor tested CMV seropositive and was one of the 289 seropositive cohort members. Every donor gave a peripheral blood sample, and the peripheral blood mononuclear cells from that sample were used for TCR beta sequencing. Genomic DNA was extracted from the blood cell samples with the Qiagen DNeasy Blood Extraction Kit. CDR3 length: 14 amino acids, cysteine to phenylalanine. Here the CDR3 DNA is all that survives: 42 bases in frame from base 1. Compared with germline, V lacks 4 bases and J lacks 4 bases; bases without a gene match: 5. Looking up the germline V gene (reference sequence) yields CDR1 SGHNT and CDR2 YYREEE. Details on this clone: Its antigen specificity is not known. Base qualities are missing; no much larger clone stands one base away.

The chain joins TRBV5-4 to TRBJ1-1, with 9 middle bases fitting TRBD1. The sample consisted of PBMCs. The clonotype originates from a male donor in good health and CMV-seropositive. The DNA is TGTGCCAGCAGCATCCTGACAGGGGGCACTGAAGCTTTCTTT. Translated, this is CASSILTGGTEAFF.